This T cell receptor (beta chain) was retrieved from a study of T cell responses to AZD1222 COVID-19 vaccine (dated by TCRdb to about 2021). For the study in its entirety: TCR sequencing was performed for about 240 trial participants, of whom about 200 were given two doses of AZD1222 and around 25 were given two doses of MenACWY control vaccine. Trial participants were enrolled by age into subgroups of 18-55, 56-69 and 70-plus years, and about 150, 27 and 61 TCR-sequenced participants, respectively, were included in these subgroups.

From the germline V gene, CDR1 is MNHEY and CDR2 is SVGAGI. The CDR3 sequence holds 15 residues, the cysteine and phenylalanine included. This entry keeps only the CDR3 DNA: 45 bases, framed from base 1. Trimming leaves V shorter by 5 bases and J shorter by 0 bases, with the junction holding 7 bases beyond the gene matches. The sample's time point label is to be understood as: about 28 days (+/-7) after the second vaccine dose. AZD1222 recipients whose second dose came at about 4 weeks and those whose second dose came at about 12 weeks were combined into one group, since spike-specific TCR depth and breadth did not differ between the two schedules. The vaccinee samples were drawn from two UK trials, COV001 and COV002, one of which was a single-blind randomized controlled phase 2/3 trial testing AZD1222 (ChAdOx1 nCoV-19) in healthy adults. For TCRbeta chain sequencing, PBMC samples were collected from trial participants at day 0 and at day 28 after the second dose.

The CDR3 regions of human TCRbeta chains were analyzed by immunosequencing. As for the original processing: Repertoire TCRs were checked for matches against a reference library of SARS-CoV-2-specific TCRs that had been generated using the MIRA antigen-specificity platform. Breadth was defined as the fraction of unique TCRs that were SARS-CoV-2-associated. Depth was defined as the fraction of total T cells that were SARS-CoV-2-associated. Using the MIRA data, every spike-specific TCR was mapped to the spike region that the TCR reacted to and assigned to either a CD4 or a CD8 class. Log10-transformed breadth and depth values were compared by one-way ANOVA with Sidak's multiple comparisons tests. Held by TCRdb, this immuneACCESS table contains in-frame sequences only and omits some clones. Under half of the omission traces to an unresolved V gene where checked; the cause of the rest is unknown. V, J and clone size are those of that table, while D and trimming were read from the DNA. The sample data list fewer than 110,000 clones, and about 85% of these were observed just once. 4.8% of the sample lies in the top ten.

There are a few counts of this clone. The specificity of this receptor is unknown. Base qualities are not provided; no much larger clone lies one nucleotide away. Summary of the overall study and its limitations: In the small 56-69-year group, the increase in depth fell short of significance, most likely because of low power. The vaccine-associated CD4 TCRs covered the entire spike protein, and the dominant responses fell in regions 160-218 and 743-854. Nearly half of unique spike-specific TCRs reportedly recognized epitopes outside regions mutated in the B.1.351 and B.1.1.7 variants. After two AZD1222 doses, both the breadth and the depth of spike-specific TCRs were significantly higher than at day 0 and than in MenACWY recipients. Because no day 14 peak-response samples were available, repertoires were characterized only after the peak T cell response. Conclusions about previously exposed vaccinees were limited because only 6 or 7 AZD1222 recipients were SARS-CoV-2 seropositive at baseline. Participants were mostly white British and included more females than males, and it was suggested by the authors that clonal diversity may have been underestimated.

Sequencing was performed on peripheral blood, taken 28 days after the second AZD1222 dose. This TCR derives from an adult who received the AZD1222 COVID-19 vaccine. Here the chain combines TRBV6-5 and TRBJ2-7, with TRBD1 matching 7 junction bases. The CDR3 protein sequence reads: CASSNGQESSYEQYF. The DNA sequence is TGTGCCAGCAGTAACGGACAGGAGAGCTCCTACGAGCAGTACTTC.